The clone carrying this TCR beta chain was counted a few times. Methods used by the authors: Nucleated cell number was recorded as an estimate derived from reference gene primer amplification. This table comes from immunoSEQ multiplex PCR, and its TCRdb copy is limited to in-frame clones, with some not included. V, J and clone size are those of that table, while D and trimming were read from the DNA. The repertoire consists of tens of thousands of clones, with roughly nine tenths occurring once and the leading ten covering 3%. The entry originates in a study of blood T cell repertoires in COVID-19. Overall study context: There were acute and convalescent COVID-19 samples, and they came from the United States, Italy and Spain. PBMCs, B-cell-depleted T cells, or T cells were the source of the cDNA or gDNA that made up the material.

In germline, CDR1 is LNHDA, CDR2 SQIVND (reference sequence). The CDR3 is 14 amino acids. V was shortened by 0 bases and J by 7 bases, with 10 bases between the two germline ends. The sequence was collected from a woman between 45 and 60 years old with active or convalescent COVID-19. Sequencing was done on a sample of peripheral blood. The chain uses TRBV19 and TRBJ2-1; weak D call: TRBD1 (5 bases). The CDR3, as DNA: TGTGCCAGTAGTATAGATCAGGGATGGAATGAGCAGTTCTTC. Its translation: CASSIDQGWNEQFF. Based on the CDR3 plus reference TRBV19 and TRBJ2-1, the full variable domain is DGGITQSPKYLFRKEGQNVTLSCEQNLNHDAMYWYRQDPGQGLRLIYYSQIVNDFQKGDIAEGYSVSREKKESFPLTVTSAQKNPTAFYLCASSIDQGWNEQFFGPGTRLTVL.